One T cell receptor beta chain is described in this entry. This specimen comes from a study of T cells in Graves' hyperthyroidism and ophthalmopathy. Template material for amplifying TCR beta CDR3 regions consisted of RNA transcripts. Researchers ran a first-round RT-PCR on the TCR CDR3 using the HTBI primer set. MiXCR was run by TCRdb on the multiplex PCR reads, yielding one entry per CDR3 protein. The data hold a few hundred thousand distinct CDR3 sequences, with approximately 16% observed a single time. Between the trimmed V and J ends, which lost 4 bases and 0 bases, there was a span of 8 bases. The CDR3 covers 13 residues. CDR1 and CDR2 from the germline V gene are SQVTM and ANQGSEA.

Specimen: blood. This chain connects TRBV29-1 to TRBJ2-3, with a weak D call TRBD2 (6 bases). The clonotype was recovered from a woman aged 25 to 39 with Graves' ophthalmopathy. The CDR3 sequence: CSVVRGSTDTQYF. The CDR3 DNA follows: TGCAGCGTTGTCCGGGGGAGCACAGATACGCAGTATTTT.